The 29 T cell receptor beta chains in this list originate from one sample, sequenced in a study of type 1 regulatory T cells. TCRdb used MiXCR to reprocess the reads, holding one entry per CDR3 protein. This table has about 59,000 distinct CDR3 sequences, approximately 60% appearing once. The antigens these receptors bind are not known. Input material: cultured non-Tr1 T cells, either the whole culture or a sorted T cell fraction (not recorded which). These receptors were taken from a human donor in good health.

J is TRBJ2-5 and V is TRBV12-5, with a tentative D call TRBD2 (7 bases). The CDR3 extends over 17 amino acids. Germline CDR1 and CDR2: LGHNT and FRNRAP. V was shortened by 3 bases and J by 4 bases, with 21 bases between the two germline ends. CDR3 coding DNA: TGTGCTAGTGGTTTAGGCGTTGCGGGGGCTTCGGGAGAGACCCAGTACTTC. Amino acids: CASGLGVAGASGETQYF.

This clonotype has just a few counts. This chain links TRBV5-4 with TRBJ2-1, with D possibly being TRBD2 (5 bases). Between the trimmed V and J ends, which lost 0 bases and 0 bases, there was a span of 7 bases. The germline CDR1 and CDR2 sequences are SGHNT and YYREEE (reference sequence). The CDR3 is 15 residues long. CDR3 in amino acids: CASSLAGISYNEQFF. The DNA of the CDR3 is TGTGCCAGCAGCTTGGCCGGGATCTCCTACAATGAGCAGTTCTTC.

The chain joins TRBV7-8 to TRBJ2-7, with TRBD2 identical over 7 bases. V dropped 3 bases and J dropped 5; count of bases not matched to a gene: 7. Looked up from germline, CDR1 is SGHVS and CDR2 is FQNEAQ. The CDR3 length is 14 residues. CDR3 DNA: TGTGCCAGCAGCTTTAAGCGGGAAATTCACGAGCAGTACTTC. As protein: CASSFKREIHEQYF.

With respect to this clonotype: It may be a read error: a sequence one base away is much more abundant. The V call is TRBV12-3 or TRBV12-4, the J call TRBJ1-3; D call uncertain. Trimming took off 4 bases at V and 4 bases at J, with 14 bases between the two ends. This CDR3 spans 15 amino acids. The CDR3 DNA sequence: TGTGCCAGCAGTTCTTTTGGGGAAGGCGGAAACACCATATATTTT. Its protein is CASSSFGEGGNTIYF.

The chain employs TRBV19 and TRBJ2-1; TRBD2 is a possible D gene (5 bases). Germline V CDR1 and CDR2: LNHDA, SQIVND (reference sequence). There are 15 residues in the CDR3. Trimming removed 3 bases from V and 7 bases from J, with 16 bases in between. The CDR3 DNA sequence: TGTGCCAGTAGTATTTCGTTCCGGGGTTCTAATGAGCAGTTCTTC. Encoded protein: CASSISFRGSNEQFF.

The chain uses TRBV27 and TRBJ2-1, with 7 bases fitting TRBD1. V dropped 5 bases and J dropped 3; count of bases not matched to a gene: 4. The CDR3 contains 14 residues. The V gene's germline CDR1 is MNHEY and CDR2 SMNVEV (reference sequence). The CDR3 DNA sequence: TGTGCCAGCAGTCCCAGGACAGGCTACAATGAGCAGTTCTTC. Protein sequence: CASSPRTGYNEQFF.

This clonotype has only a few counts. The gene calls are TRBV20-1 and TRBJ2-7, with 7 nucleotides matching TRBD1. The V segment lost 5 bases and the J segment 3 bases; nucleotides outside the gene matches: 13. In germline, CDR1 is DFQATT, CDR2 SNEGSKA (reference sequence). This CDR3 has 15 amino acids. The CDR3, as DNA: TGCAGTGCTGGCCGCCAAGGGGGCGGCGTCTACGAGCAGTACTTC. It encodes CSAGRQGGGVYEQYF.

V and J are TRBV12-3 or TRBV12-4 and TRBJ1-1; D is perhaps TRBD1 (6 bases). Trimming shortened V by 2 bases and J by 4 bases, and 8 bases separated the two germline ends. The CDR3 has 13 amino acids. The CDR3 nucleotides are TGTGCCAGCAGTTTACAGGGGAGCACTGAAGCTTTCTTT. This translates into CASSLQGSTEAFF.

This clonotype showed up just once. This rearrangement joins TRBV5-1 to TRBJ2-2, with D possibly being TRBD1 (5 bases). This CDR3 spans 18 amino acids. Germline assignment: CDR1 SGHRS and CDR2 YFSETQ. Trimming shortened V by 2 bases and J by 1 base, and 18 bases separated the two germline ends. Here the CDR3 reads CASSLRTPGYQNTGELFF. CDR3 DNA sequence: TGCGCCAGCAGCTTAAGAACCCCAGGGTATCAGAACACCGGGGAGCTGTTTTTT.

With regard to this clonotype: At one end the junction does not follow the germline gene, possibly because of a read error. This chain uses TRBV7-2 with TRBJ2-7, with D possibly being TRBD1 (5 bases). The CDR3 length is 12 residues. Germline CDR1 and CDR2: SGHTA and FQGNSA. As DNA, the CDR3 is TGTGCCAGCAGCTTAGATGGGTACCTCTACAGGTTC. Protein product: CASSLDGYLYRF. The complete variable domain, with remaining parts taken from reference TRBV7-2 and TRBJ2-7, reads GAGVSQSPSNKVTEKGKDVELRCDPISGHTALYWYRQSLGQGLEFLIYFQGNSAPDKSGLPSDRFSAERTGGSVSTLTIQRTQQEDSAVYLCASSLDGYLYRFGPGTRLTVT.

This clonotype was seen a single time. The gene calls are TRBV28 and TRBJ1-2; D is unresolved. The germline V gene encodes CDR1 MDHEN and CDR2 SYDVKM. V dropped 5 bases and J dropped 4 bases, with 11 bases sitting between them. This CDR3 is 13 amino acids long. CDR3 bases: TGTGCCAGCAGTCCCCGGGCCGGCTATGGCTACACCTTC. Translation: CASSPRAGYGYTF.

Regarding this clonotype: At one end the junction does not follow the germline gene, possibly because of a read error. The chain couples TRBV7-2 to TRBJ2-3, with unresolved D. Germline assignment: CDR1 SGHTA and CDR2 FQGNSA. The CDR3 runs to 14 residues. CDR3 nucleotides: TGTGCCAGCAGCTTCTCAGAATTCACAGATACGCGCGATTTT. Its protein product is CASSFSEFTDTRDF. Looking up the rest from reference TRBV7-2 and TRBJ2-3 gives the full variable domain: GAGVSQSPSNKVTEKGKDVELRCDPISGHTALYWYRQSLGQGLEFLIYFQGNSAPDKSGLPSDRFSAERTGGSVSTLTIQRTQQEDSAVYLCASSFSEFTDTRDFGPGTRLTVL.

This sequence joins TRBV25-1 and TRBJ2-7; 8 bases fit TRBD2. The CDR3 loop spans 15 amino acids. V lost 1 base and J lost 6; bases outside the gene matches: 8. The germline CDR1 and CDR2 sequences are MGHDK and SYGVNS. Here the CDR3 DNA reads TGTGCCAGCAGTGAATGGGCGGGAGGAGGGCGCGAGCAGTACTTC. Translating gives CASSEWAGGGREQYF.

The chain has TRBV29-1 and TRBJ1-5, with unresolved D. The CDR3 is 15 amino acids. Trimming stripped 6 bases from V and 7 bases from J, with 22 bases between. CDR1 SQVTM and CDR2 ANQGSEA come from the germline V gene. The CDR3 spells CSVSDDPYANQPQHF. The CDR3 DNA follows: TGCAGCGTCTCTGACGACCCCTACGCTAACCAGCCCCAGCATTTT.

The sample holds a few counts of this clonotype. The chain uses TRBV29-1 and TRBJ1-6; no definite D call. CDR1 SQVTM and CDR2 ANQGSEA come from the germline V gene. V shed 4 bases and J shed 5 bases, with 9 bases lying between them. The CDR3 consists of 13 residues. The CDR3 loop is CSVAQENNSPLHF. CDR3 nucleotides: TGCAGCGTTGCGCAGGAGAATAATTCACCCCTCCACTTT.

The chain carries TRBV20-1 and TRBJ2-3; tentatively, D is TRBD2 (6 bases). The V gene's germline CDR1 is DFQATT and CDR2 SNEGSKA (reference sequence). The length of the CDR3 is 16 residues. Trimming shortened V by 3 bases and J by 10 bases, and 26 bases separated the two germline ends. Written as DNA, the CDR3 is TGCAGTGCTAGCCCTCTCTGGGGAGGTCCTCCTAGTGCGCAGTATTTT. Translating it yields CSASPLWGGPPSAQYF.

V and J are TRBV4-1 and TRBJ1-5; D is perhaps TRBD1 (6 bases). Germline V gene data show CDR1 as MGHRA and CDR2 as YSYEKL. Trimming removed 0 bases at V and 5 bases at J, with 11 bases between. The CDR3 loop spans 15 amino acids. The CDR3 is CASSQERDTHQPQHF. The CDR3, as DNA: TGCGCCAGCAGCCAAGAAAGGGACACACATCAGCCCCAGCATTTT.

The V gene is TRBV7-8, the J gene TRBJ1-5, with 9 bases identical to TRBD1. After removal of 2 bases from V and 6 bases from J, the junction contained 5 bases not matched to a gene. The CDR3 runs 15 residues. Germline V CDR1 and CDR2: SGHVS, FQNEAQ. The CDR3 bases are TGTGCCAGCAGCTTATCCCGGGACAGGGCTCAGCCCCAGCATTTT. Protein sequence: CASSLSRDRAQPQHF.

The chain's CDR3 is CASSVAANNEQFF. The CDR3 region has the DNA TGCGCCAGCAGTGTAGCGGCAAACAATGAGCAGTTCTTC. The chain has TRBV5-1 and TRBJ2-1; D might be TRBD2 (6 bases). Germline assignment: CDR1 SGHRS and CDR2 YFSETQ. The CDR3 consists of 13 residues. V lost 5 bases, J lost 5 bases, and 11 bases lay in between. The variable domain in full, completed from reference TRBV5-1 and TRBJ2-1, reads KAGVTQTPRYLIKTRGQQVTLSCSPISGHRSVSWYQQTPGQGLQFLFEYFSETQRNKGNFPGRFSGRQFSNSRSEMNVSTLELGDSALYLCASSVAANNEQFFGPGTRLTVL.

The chain recombines TRBV7-7 with TRBJ2-1, with 8 bases that match TRBD1. The CDR3 consists of 13 residues. The germline gives CDR1 SSHAT, CDR2 FNYEAQ (reference sequence). With 5 bases clipped from V and 4 bases from J, the junction kept 1 base outside the gene matches. The CDR3 reads CASSRDRYNEQFF. In nucleotides, the CDR3 is TGTGCCAGCAGCAGGGACAGGTACAATGAGCAGTTCTTC.

The rearrangement uses TRBV20-1 and TRBJ1-5; tentatively, D is TRBD1 (6 bases). Germline V lookup: CDR1 DFQATT, CDR2 SNEGSKA (reference sequence). Trimming stripped 1 base from V and 0 bases from J, with 10 bases between. The CDR3 spans 15 residues. Here the CDR3 reads CSARGRTDSNQPQHF. The CDR3 bases are TGCAGTGCTAGAGGGAGGACAGATAGCAATCAGCCCCAGCATTTT.

V is TRBV6-5 and J is TRBJ2-1; D gene uncertain. From germline, CDR1 is MNHEY and CDR2 SVGAGI. V gave up 6 bases and J gave up 3 bases, with 15 bases separating them. CDR3 length equals 15 residues. The CDR3 DNA reads TGTGCCAGCAGCCTTGGAAATCAGAACTACAATGAGCAGTTCTTC. Amino acid sequence: CASSLGNQNYNEQFF.

J is TRBJ2-2 and V is TRBV7-2, with 7 bases matching TRBD1. V shed 5 bases and J 7 bases; nucleotides not matched to a gene: 10. CDR1 is SGHTA, CDR2 FQGNSA, per germline. The CDR3 spans 15 residues. CDR3 in amino acids: CASSHGDRDVGELFF. The CDR3 nucleotides read TGTGCCAGCAGCCACGGTGACAGGGATGTCGGGGAGCTGTTTTTT.

The genes are TRBV19 and TRBJ1-1, with 8 bases aligning to TRBD1. From germline, CDR1 is LNHDA and CDR2 SQIVND (reference sequence). J lost 8 bases, V lost 4 bases, and 3 bases had no gene match. The length of the CDR3 is 12 residues. CDR3 sequence (DNA): TGTGCCAGTAGTACGCGACAGGGGGAAGCTTTCTTT. Its translation is CASSTRQGEAFF.

The sample holds one count of this clonotype. The rearrangement links TRBV20-1 to TRBJ1-1; unclear D gene. Germline V gene sequence: CDR1 DFQATT, CDR2 SNEGSKA (reference sequence). V was shortened by 3 bases and J by 5 bases, with 13 bases between the two germline ends. The CDR3 has 13 amino acids. For the CDR3, the DNA is TGCAGTGCTAGTAGTTCGGGTTGGACTGAAGCTTTCTTT. Its protein is CSASSSGWTEAFF.

A single count supports this clonotype. The genes are TRBV6-1 and TRBJ1-1; the match to TRBD1 covers 7 bases. This CDR3 comprises 13 residues. V was pared by 6 bases and J by 6 bases, with 7 bases of the junction left unmatched. Germline lookup yields CDR1 MNHNS and CDR2 SASEGT. The CDR3 DNA is TGTGCCAGCAGGGAGATGGACAGGCCTGAAGCTTTCTTT. Its protein is CASREMDRPEAFF.

The chain uses TRBV20-1 and TRBJ2-2; D is unclear. The CDR3 is 14 residues long. The V gene's germline CDR1 is DFQATT and CDR2 SNEGSKA (reference sequence). Trimming took 4 bases from V and 0 from J, leaving 9 bases between them. CDR3: CSATRSTNTGELFF. The CDR3 DNA reads as TGCAGTGCTACTCGGTCCACGAACACCGGGGAGCTGTTTTTT.

This clonotype was detected a few times. V gene TRBV6-6 combines with J gene TRBJ1-2; the D gene is possibly TRBD1 (5 bases). The CDR3 length is 12 residues. V lost 4 bases to trimming and J lost 8 bases, with 11 bases between them. CDR1 is MNHNY and CDR2 is SVGAGI in the germline V gene (reference sequence). The CDR3: CASSWTGGGYTF. DNA of the CDR3: TGTGCCAGCAGTTGGACGGGGGGGGGCTACACCTTC.

This clonotype was found once. This chain links TRBV6-6 with TRBJ2-2, with 10 bases aligning to TRBD2. This CDR3 region has 16 residues. Germline V CDR1 and CDR2: MNHNY, SVGAGI (reference sequence). The V gene end was trimmed by 2 bases and the J gene end by 5 bases; junction bases not matched to a gene: 5. As DNA, the CDR3 is TGTGCCAGCAGTTACACACCGGGACTAGCGACCGGGGAGCTGTTTTTT. Its translation: CASSYTPGLATGELFF.